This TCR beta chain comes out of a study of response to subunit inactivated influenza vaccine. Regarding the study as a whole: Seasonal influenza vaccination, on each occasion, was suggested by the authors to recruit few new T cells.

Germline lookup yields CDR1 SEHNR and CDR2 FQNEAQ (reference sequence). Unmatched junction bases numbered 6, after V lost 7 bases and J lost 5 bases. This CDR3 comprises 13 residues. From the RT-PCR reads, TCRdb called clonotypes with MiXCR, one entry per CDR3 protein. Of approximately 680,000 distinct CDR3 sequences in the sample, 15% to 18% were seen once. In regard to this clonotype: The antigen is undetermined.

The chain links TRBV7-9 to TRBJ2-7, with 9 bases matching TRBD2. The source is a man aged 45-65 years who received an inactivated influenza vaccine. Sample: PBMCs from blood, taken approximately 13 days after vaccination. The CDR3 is CASMVAGDHEQYF. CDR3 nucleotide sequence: TGTGCCAGCATGGTAGCGGGGGATCACGAGCAGTACTTC.